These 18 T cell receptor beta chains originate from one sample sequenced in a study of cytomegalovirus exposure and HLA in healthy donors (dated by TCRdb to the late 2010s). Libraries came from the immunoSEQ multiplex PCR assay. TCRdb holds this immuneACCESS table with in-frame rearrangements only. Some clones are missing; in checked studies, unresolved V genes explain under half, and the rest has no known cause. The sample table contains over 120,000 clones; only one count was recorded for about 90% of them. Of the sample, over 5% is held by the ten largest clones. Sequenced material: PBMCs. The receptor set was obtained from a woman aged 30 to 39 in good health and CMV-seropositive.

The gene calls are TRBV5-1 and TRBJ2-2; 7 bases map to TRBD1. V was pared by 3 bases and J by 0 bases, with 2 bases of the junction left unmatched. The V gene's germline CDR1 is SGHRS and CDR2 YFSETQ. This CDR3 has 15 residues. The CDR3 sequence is CASSSGTANTGELFF. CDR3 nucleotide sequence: TGCGCCAGCAGCTCCGGGACAGCGAACACCGGGGAGCTGTTTTTT.

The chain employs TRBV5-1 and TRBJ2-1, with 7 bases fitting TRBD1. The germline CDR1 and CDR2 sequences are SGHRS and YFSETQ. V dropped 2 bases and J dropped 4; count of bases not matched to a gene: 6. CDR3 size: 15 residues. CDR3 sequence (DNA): TGCGCCAGCAGCTTTAGAGGGGGCGATTACAATGAGCAGTTCTTC. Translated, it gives CASSFRGGDYNEQFF.

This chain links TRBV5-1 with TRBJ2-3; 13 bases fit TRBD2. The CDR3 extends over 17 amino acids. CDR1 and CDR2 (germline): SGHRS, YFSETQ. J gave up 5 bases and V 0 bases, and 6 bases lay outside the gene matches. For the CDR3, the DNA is TGCGCCAGCAGCTTGGGGCCGACTAGCGGGAGGATAGATACGCAGTATTTT. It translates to CASSLGPTSGRIDTQYF. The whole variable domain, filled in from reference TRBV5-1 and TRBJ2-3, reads KAGVTQTPRYLIKTRGQQVTLSCSPISGHRSVSWYQQTPGQGLQFLFEYFSETQRNKGNFPGRFSGRQFSNSRSEMNVSTLELGDSALYLCASSLGPTSGRIDTQYFGPGTRLTVL.

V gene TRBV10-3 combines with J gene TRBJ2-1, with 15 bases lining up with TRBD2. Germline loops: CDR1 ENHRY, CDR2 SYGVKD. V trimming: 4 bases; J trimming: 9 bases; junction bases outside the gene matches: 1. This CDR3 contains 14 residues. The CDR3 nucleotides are TGTGCCATCAGTGGGGGACTAGCGGGAGGTGAGCAGTTCTTC. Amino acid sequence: CAISGGLAGGEQFF.

This chain's CDR3 is CASSLVEDGAGGTGELFF. CDR3 bases: TGTGCCAGCAGCTTAGTGGAGGATGGGGCGGGAGGAACCGGGGAGCTGTTTTTT. This chain connects TRBV7-8 to TRBJ2-2; 8 nucleotides agree with TRBD2. The CDR3 runs 18 residues. V lost 1 base, J lost 5 bases, and 12 bases stayed unmatched. Germline V gives CDR1 SGHVS, CDR2 FQNEAQ. Variable domain in full (rest from reference TRBV7-8 and TRBJ2-2): GAGVSQSPRYKVAKRGQDVALRCDPISGHVSLFWYQQALGQGPEFLTYFQNEAQLDKSGLPSDRFFAERPEGSVSTLKIQRTQQEDSAVYLCASSLVEDGAGGTGELFFGEGSRLTVL.

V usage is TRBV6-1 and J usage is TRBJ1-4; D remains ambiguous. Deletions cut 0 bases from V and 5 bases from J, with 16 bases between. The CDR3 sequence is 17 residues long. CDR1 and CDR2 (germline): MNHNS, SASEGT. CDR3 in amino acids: CASSEALPTYLNEKLFF. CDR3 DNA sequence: TGTGCCAGCAGTGAAGCTCTTCCGACATATTTGAATGAAAAACTGTTTTTT.

The DNA for the CDR3 is TGTGCCAGCAGCGTAGCTGGGGCGGACACTGAAGCTTTCTTT. It encodes CASSVAGADTEAFF. The J gene is TRBJ1-1, the V gene TRBV9; D perhaps matches TRBD1 (5 bases). Deletions cut 0 bases from V and 3 bases from J, with 9 bases between. Looked up from germline, CDR1 is SGDLS and CDR2 is YYNGEE. This CDR3 has 14 residues.

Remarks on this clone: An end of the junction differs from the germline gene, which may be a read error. The CDR3 here is CSVAPSRGAVF. CDR3 sequence (DNA): TGCAGCGTTGCTCCGAGCCGGGGAGCTGTTTTT. The chain has TRBV29-1 and TRBJ2-2, with D possibly being TRBD2 (5 bases). CDR1 and CDR2 from the germline V gene are SQVTM and ANQGSEA. This CDR3 contains 11 residues.

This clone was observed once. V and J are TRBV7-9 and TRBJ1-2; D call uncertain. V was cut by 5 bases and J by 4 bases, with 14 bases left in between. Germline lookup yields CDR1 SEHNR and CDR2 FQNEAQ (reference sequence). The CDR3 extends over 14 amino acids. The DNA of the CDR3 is TGTGCCAGCAGCAATTCCTCGCAGGCCTATGGCTACACCTTC. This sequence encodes CASSNSSQAYGYTF.

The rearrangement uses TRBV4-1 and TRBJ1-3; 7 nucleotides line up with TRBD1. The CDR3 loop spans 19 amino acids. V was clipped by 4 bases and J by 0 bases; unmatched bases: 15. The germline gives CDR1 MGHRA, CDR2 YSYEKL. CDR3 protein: CASSPDGGDSASSGNTIYF. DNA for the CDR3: TGCGCCAGCAGCCCCGATGGCGGGGACAGTGCGAGCTCTGGAAACACCATATATTTT.

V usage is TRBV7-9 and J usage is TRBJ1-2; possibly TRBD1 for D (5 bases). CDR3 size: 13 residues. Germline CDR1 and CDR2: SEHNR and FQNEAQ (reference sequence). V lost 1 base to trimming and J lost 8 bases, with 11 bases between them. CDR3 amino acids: CASSLDQGRGYTF. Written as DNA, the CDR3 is TGTGCCAGCAGCTTAGACCAGGGCCGGGGCTACACCTTC.

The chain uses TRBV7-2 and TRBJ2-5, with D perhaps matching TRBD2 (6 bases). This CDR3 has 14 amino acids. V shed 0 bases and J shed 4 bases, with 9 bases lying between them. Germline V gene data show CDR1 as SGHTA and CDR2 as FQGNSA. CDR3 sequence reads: CASSLAGGGETQYF. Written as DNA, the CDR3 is TGTGCCAGCAGCTTAGCGGGGGGAGGAGAGACCCAGTACTTC.

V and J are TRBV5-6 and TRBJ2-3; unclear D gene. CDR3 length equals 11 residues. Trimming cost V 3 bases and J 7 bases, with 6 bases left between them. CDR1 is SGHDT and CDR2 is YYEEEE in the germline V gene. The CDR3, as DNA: TGTGCCAGCAGCTCTGACTATACGCAGTATTTT. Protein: CASSSDYTQYF.

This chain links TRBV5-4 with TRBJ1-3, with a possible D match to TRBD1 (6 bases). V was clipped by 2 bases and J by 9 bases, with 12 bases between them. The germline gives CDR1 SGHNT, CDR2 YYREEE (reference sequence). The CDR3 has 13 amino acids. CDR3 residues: CASSLDAGATIYF. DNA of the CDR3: TGTGCCAGCAGCTTAGACGCAGGGGCCACCATATATTTT.

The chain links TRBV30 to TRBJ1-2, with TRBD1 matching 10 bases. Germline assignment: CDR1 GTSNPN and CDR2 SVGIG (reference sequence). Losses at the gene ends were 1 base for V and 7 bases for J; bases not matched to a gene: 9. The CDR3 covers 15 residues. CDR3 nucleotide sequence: TGTGCCTGGAGTGGAAAGACAGGGGGCGCAGGTGGCTACACCTTC. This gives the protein CAWSGKTGGAGGYTF. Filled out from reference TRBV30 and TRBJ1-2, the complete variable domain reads SQTIHQWPATLVQPVGSPLSLECTVEGTSNPNLYWYRQAAGRGLQLLFYSVGIGQISSEVPQNLSASRPQDRQFILSSKKLLLSDSGFYLCAWSGKTGGAGGYTFGSGTRLTVV.

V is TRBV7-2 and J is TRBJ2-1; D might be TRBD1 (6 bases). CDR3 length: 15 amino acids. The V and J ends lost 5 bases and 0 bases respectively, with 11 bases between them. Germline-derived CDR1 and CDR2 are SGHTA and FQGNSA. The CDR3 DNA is TGTGCCAGCAGCCCGCCAGGGGCCTCCTACAATGAGCAGTTCTTC. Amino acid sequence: CASSPPGASYNEQFF.

CDR3 loop: CASRSGTGRGEQYF. The CDR3 DNA sequence: TGTGCCAGCAGGTCCGGGACAGGGCGCGGCGAGCAGTACTTC. V is TRBV13 and J is TRBJ2-7; 9 bases are shared with TRBD1. This CDR3 has 14 amino acids. Germline CDR1 PRHDT, CDR2 FYEKMQ (reference sequence). With 6 bases clipped from V and 6 bases from J, the junction kept 9 bases outside the gene matches.

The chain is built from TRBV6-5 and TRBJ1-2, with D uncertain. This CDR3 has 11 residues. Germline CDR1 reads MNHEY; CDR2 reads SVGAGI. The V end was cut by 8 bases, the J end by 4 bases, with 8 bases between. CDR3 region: CASLAAYGYTF. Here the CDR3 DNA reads TGTGCCAGCCTGGCGGCCTATGGCTACACCTTC.